This entry lists 18 T cell receptor beta chains sequenced from one sample in a study of blood T cell repertoires in COVID-19. The protocol was immunoSEQ multiplex PCR, while the TCRdb copy is restricted to in-frame clones and leaves out a portion. The table shows about 48,000 clones, with 86% occurring only once. Source material: peripheral blood. The source is an elderly woman with COVID-19, enrolled during active disease.

This clone was counted a single time. The chain joins TRBV27 to TRBJ1-1; TRBD1 aligns across 8 bases. Looked up from germline, CDR1 is MNHEY and CDR2 is SMNVEV (reference sequence). Losses at the gene ends were 10 bases for V and 3 bases for J; bases not matched to a gene: 10. The CDR3 loop spans 14 amino acids. The CDR3 region is CATFPDRGDTEAFF. DNA of the CDR3: TGTGCCACCTTTCCCGACAGGGGAGACACTGAAGCTTTCTTT.

J is TRBJ1-1 and V is TRBV7-3, with D tentatively TRBD1 (6 bases). Looked up from germline, CDR1 is SGHTA and CDR2 is FQGTGA. The ends were cut back, 5 bases at V and 5 bases at J, with 15 bases in the middle. The CDR3 extends over 14 amino acids. CDR3 nucleotides: TGTGCCAGCAGCCTTACACAAACAGGGACTGAAGCTTTCTTT. This translates into CASSLTQTGTEAFF.

This clone was detected only once. The chain employs TRBV7-6 and TRBJ2-1; unclear D gene. V lost 5 bases, J lost 5 bases, and 10 bases lay in between. Germline values: CDR1 SGHVS, CDR2 FNYEAQ. This CDR3 has 13 amino acids. CDR3 sequence (DNA): TGTGCCAGCAGCGCCAGTCGAAACAATGAGCAGTTCTTC. This codes for CASSASRNNEQFF. Combining the CDR3 with reference TRBV7-6 and TRBJ2-1 gives the whole variable domain GAGVSQSPRYKVTKRGQDVALRCDPISGHVSLYWYRQALGQGPEFLTYFNYEAQQDKSGLPNDRFSAERPEGSISTLTIQRTEQRDSAMYRCASSASRNNEQFFGPGTRLTVL.

This chain connects TRBV5-5 to TRBJ2-3, with a possible D match to TRBD1 (6 bases). The germline CDR1 and CDR2 sequences are SGHKS and YYEKEE (reference sequence). The CDR3 covers 15 residues. V gave up 2 bases and J gave up 2 bases, with 12 bases separating them. The CDR3 reads CASSFPRGSTDTQYF. The CDR3 DNA reads TGTGCCAGCAGCTTCCCCAGGGGTTCCACAGATACGCAGTATTTT.

The chain is built from TRBV14 and TRBJ1-1; no clear D gene. The CDR3 totals 14 residues. V lost 2 bases and J 0 bases, leaving 7 bases between the germline ends. Germline V gene data show CDR1 as SGHDN and CDR2 as FVKESK. The CDR3 here is CASSQQHMNTEAFF. In DNA, the CDR3 is TGTGCCAGCAGCCAACAACATATGAACACTGAAGCTTTCTTT.

The gene calls are TRBV5-6 and TRBJ1-5; D might be TRBD1 (5 bases). Germline V gene data show CDR1 as SGHDT and CDR2 as YYEEEE. This CDR3 has 17 residues. V gave up 0 bases and J gave up 1 base, with 14 bases separating them. CDR3 in DNA: TGTGCCAGCAGCTTGGCAGGAAGGGGCCTAAGCAATCAGCCCCAGCATTTT. Residues: CASSLAGRGLSNQPQHF. Variable domain in full (rest from reference TRBV5-6 and TRBJ1-5): DAGVTQSPTHLIKTRGQQVTLRCSPKSGHDTVSWYQQALGQGPQFIFQYYEEEERQRGNFPDRFSGHQFPNYSSELNVNALLLGDSALYLCASSLAGRGLSNQPQHFGDGTRLSIL.

This rearrangement joins TRBV5-1 to TRBJ1-3, with TRBD1 identical over 7 bases. Losses at the gene ends were 0 bases for V and 0 bases for J; bases not matched to a gene: 6. CDR3 length: 17 amino acids. The germline CDR1 and CDR2 sequences are SGHRS and YFSETQ. CDR3 protein: CASSLVTGASSGNTIYF. In nucleotides, the CDR3 is TGCGCCAGCAGCTTGGTAACAGGGGCGAGCTCTGGAAACACCATATATTTT. The entire variable domain, with the rest obtained from reference TRBV5-1 and TRBJ1-3, is as follows: KAGVTQTPRYLIKTRGQQVTLSCSPISGHRSVSWYQQTPGQGLQFLFEYFSETQRNKGNFPGRFSGRQFSNSRSEMNVSTLELGDSALYLCASSLVTGASSGNTIYFGEGSWLTVV.

This chain links TRBV28 with TRBJ1-3, with 8 nucleotides matching TRBD1. The length of the CDR3 is 15 residues. Germline V gives CDR1 MDHEN, CDR2 SYDVKM. Trimming removed 6 bases from V and 9 bases from J; junction bases left unmatched: 13. The CDR3 bases are TGTGCCAGCAGCTCCACCGGGACAGGCAAGCGCACCATATATTTT. Protein product: CASSSTGTGKRTIYF.

The rearrangement links TRBV9 to TRBJ1-2, with 7 bases fitting TRBD1. The CDR3 extends over 13 amino acids. Trimming at V came to 4 bases and at J to 2 bases, leaving 2 bases not matched to a gene. CDR1 and CDR2 (germline): SGDLS, YYNGEE. This CDR3 reads CASSSTGNYGYTF. DNA for the CDR3: TGTGCCAGCAGCTCGACAGGGAACTATGGCTACACCTTC. The whole variable domain, filled in from reference TRBV9 and TRBJ1-2, reads DSGVTQTPKHLITATGQRVTLRCSPRSGDLSVYWYQQSLDQGLQFLIQYYNGEERAKGNILERFSAQQFPDLHSELNLSSLELGDSALYFCASSSTGNYGYTFGSGTRLTVV.

The rearrangement uses TRBV20-1 and TRBJ2-7; a weak D match, TRBD1 (6 bases). The CDR3 is 11 amino acids. Germline V lookup: CDR1 DFQATT, CDR2 SNEGSKA (reference sequence). The V and J ends lost 6 bases and 5 bases respectively, with 11 bases between them. The CDR3 DNA is TGCAGTGCCCAGGACAGAGACGAGCAGTACTTC. Translating gives CSAQDRDEQYF.

The chain links TRBV11-2 to TRBJ1-4; the D gene is possibly TRBD1 (6 bases). V was clipped by 5 bases and J by 1 base, with 20 bases between them. The CDR3 spans 18 residues. Germline CDR1 SGHAT, CDR2 FQNNGV. DNA for the CDR3: TGTGCCAGCAGCCTCGGGACAAGAAGGGGTAAAACTAATGAAAAACTGTTTTTT. Its protein is CASSLGTRRGKTNEKLFF.

The gene calls are TRBV28 and TRBJ2-7, with D perhaps matching TRBD1 (6 bases). The CDR3 is 13 residues long. Germline V CDR1 and CDR2: MDHEN, SYDVKM. Between the trimmed V and J ends, which lost 5 bases and 1 base, there was a span of 9 bases. This chain's CDR3 is CASSGTPSYEQYF. CDR3 bases: TGTGCCAGCAGTGGGACACCGTCCTACGAGCAGTACTTC. The full variable domain, in which reference TRBV28 and TRBJ2-7 provide the parts outside the CDR3, is DVKVTQSSRYLVKRTGEKVFLECVQDMDHENMFWYRQDPGLGLRLIYFSYDVKMKEKGDIPEGYSVSREKKERFSLILESASTNQTSMYLCASSGTPSYEQYFGPGTRLTVT.

The chain links TRBV3-1 (or the pseudogene TRBV3-2) to TRBJ2-1; 10 bases are a match to TRBD1. There are 19 residues in the CDR3. Germline V lookup: CDR1 LGHDT, CDR2 YNNKEL (reference sequence). Germline trimming cut 2 bases from V and 6 bases from J; bases unmatched to any gene: 16. CDR3 in amino acids: CASSQPGTGDGYRFNEQFF. CDR3 bases: TGTGCCAGCAGCCAACCAGGGACAGGGGACGGTTACAGATTCAATGAGCAGTTCTTC.

This clone was seen only once. The DNA is omitted, as the CDR3 cannot be located on it reliably, and the CDR3 follows TCRdb's listing. This chain joins TRBV27 and TRBJ1-1. Germline V lookup: CDR1 MNHEY, CDR2 SMNVEV (reference sequence). The CDR3 is made up of 12 amino acids, end residues included. CDR3 protein: CASSFVGSGTFF.

The count of this clone is one. The CDR3 nucleotides are TGTGCCAGCTCACCACGGTCGAGAACTAGCACCCCCGGGGAGCTGTTTTTT. Its translation is CASSPRSRTSTPGELFF. The chain links TRBV18 to TRBJ2-2, with a tentative D call TRBD2 (6 bases). Germline loops: CDR1 KGHSH, CDR2 LQKENI. V dropped 1 base and J dropped 6 bases, with 18 bases sitting between them. This CDR3 has 17 residues.

Concerning this clone: Sequence at one end of the junction differs from germline and may be a read error. This chain links TRBV5-1 with TRBJ2-5, with D possibly matching TRBD2 (7 bases). The CDR3 covers 14 residues. CDR1 is SGHRS, CDR2 YFSETQ, per germline. The CDR3 nucleotides are TGCGCCAGCAGCTTGGGGGGGGGCCCAGAGGCCCAGTACTTC. Residues: CASSLGGGPEAQYF.

The V gene is TRBV27, the J gene TRBJ1-4; TRBD1 matches at 10 bases. Germline CDR1 and CDR2: MNHEY and SMNVEV (reference sequence). With 6 bases clipped from V and 7 bases from J, the junction kept 8 bases outside the gene matches. The CDR3 has 15 amino acids. The CDR3 sequence: CASSSRTGGVEKLFF. The DNA of the CDR3 is TGTGCCAGCAGCTCCAGGACAGGGGGAGTTGAAAAACTGTTTTTT.

The chain is built from TRBV7-2 and TRBJ1-5; D ambiguous. CDR3 length equals 14 residues. Germline assignment: CDR1 SGHTA and CDR2 FQGNSA. The V gene lost 7 bases and the J gene lost 8 bases, with 18 bases spanning the gap. The CDR3 DNA follows: TGTGCCAGCACCCCGCCAGGTCGGAGGGAGCCCCAGCATTTT. Translation gives CASTPPGRREPQHF.